This T cell receptor (beta chain) was profiled in a study of graft-versus-host responses after intestinal transplantation. On the study more broadly: Multivisceral, liver-intestinal, or isolated intestinal grafts went to recipients. The whole recipient group had anti-thymocyte globulin induction followed by tacrolimus and steroids for 2 to 3 years.

The study's findings and limits: Circulating GvH clone levels at their peak were associated with HvG declines (early post-transplant). GvH clones turned up in recipient marrow; some had shown up first in ileum or blood.

The table came from immunoSEQ multiplex PCR; TCRdb's copy has only in-frame clones and leaves some out. The sample has around 100,000 clones; 93% are singletons. Notes on this clone: Its antigen is still unknown.

The V end was cut by 3 bases, the J end by 6 bases, with 9 bases between. The germline V gene encodes CDR1 SGDLS and CDR2 YYNGEE. There are 12 residues in the CDR3. The V and J genes are TRBV9 and TRBJ1-1, with D tentatively TRBD1 (5 bases). The sample in question was unstimulated CD8+ T cells sorted from spleen or lymph node cells, obtained before intestinal transplant. The TCR comes from a human donor who received an intestinal transplant. CDR3 region: CASSGQSPEAFF. The CDR3 bases are TGTGCCAGCAGCGGACAGAGCCCTGAAGCTTTCTTT.